A selection of T cell receptor beta chains follows, all from one sample in a study of siplizumab effects on memory and regulatory T cells. Sequenced by immunoSEQ multiplex PCR; TCRdb stores in-frame clones only, minus some. Among around 9,500 clones listed, roughly 40% were seen once. No cognate antigen is known for these TCRs. Sequencing input: CFSE-low (dividing) CD4+ T cells sorted from an allogeneic mixed lymphocyte reaction. The receptors were gathered from a human donor in good health; the cells came from an allogeneic mixed lymphocyte reaction. Both conserved end residues are trimmed from each CDR3. The D gene is left open where the match is weak. Part of the rows lack a size; the others show once, few, many or a class for expanded clones.

size	D	V	J	CDR3
few	.	TRBV30	TRBJ1-1	AWSPPDRNTEAF
.	TRBD1	TRBV7-9	TRBJ2-1	ASSPGQGVNNEQF
.	TRBD1	TRBV6-1	TRBJ2-7	ASRKLQGSSYEQY
medium-sized	.	TRBV30	TRBJ2-5	AWGMTPQETQY
few	.	TRBV7-2	TRBJ2-1	ASRLGPNNEQF
medium-sized	.	TRBV27	TRBJ2-2	ASSLSGTGELF
.	.	TRBV6-5	TRBJ2-7	ASTTARGDYEQY
.	TRBD1	TRBV30	TRBJ1-4	AWSGGGTGREKLF
.	.	TRBV11-2	TRBJ1-3	ASSLDRGNTIY
.	.	TRBV19	TRBJ1-4	ASSIGWQGFFQEKLF
once	.	TRBV6-1	TRBJ1-1	ASSPTGGRRSEAF
few	.	TRBV30	TRBJ1-2	AWSSTGRSGYT
medium-sized	.	TRBV6-1	TRBJ1-3	ASSELGRGGNTIY
medium-sized	TRBD1	TRBV18	TRBJ2-7	ASSYGQAYEQY
.	TRBD1	TRBV28	TRBJ2-2	ASSRRGQTNTGELF
medium-sized	.	TRBV14	TRBJ2-6	ASSQDLDPPFGLT
.	.	TRBV7-9	TRBJ1-2	ASSLRTYGYT
few	.	TRBV10-3	TRBJ1-3	AISAGTPGNTIY
medium-sized	.	TRBV9	TRBJ1-2	ASSPSGGRIYNYGYT
.	.	TRBV5-4	TRBJ2-5	ASSLVGGFVETQY
few	.	TRBV19	TRBJ2-6	ASSPGAGANVLT
medium-sized	.	TRBV9	TRBJ2-1	ASSVGRGTYNEQF
few	TRBD1	TRBV6-1	TRBJ2-2	ASRRDRVGTGELF
medium-sized	.	TRBV30	TRBJ2-2	AWSVERAGELF
medium-sized	.	TRBV7-6	TRBJ2-5	ASSFRLLPTETQY
.	.	TRBV7-3	TRBJ1-6	ASRVQGRNSPLH
medium-sized	.	TRBV7-3	TRBJ1-1	ASSQQSRTEAF
.	.	TRBV11-3	TRBJ1-1	ASSLRNTEAF
few	.	TRBV6-1	TRBJ2-7	ASSDRQLTYEQY
few	TRBD2	TRBV7-9	TRBJ2-1	ASSSPGLAGVVEQF
few	TRBD1	TRBV10-3	TRBJ2-7	AITGTGNSYEQY
.	TRBD1	TRBV15	TRBJ2-7	ATSRIMGQNYEQY
.	.	TRBV19	TRBJ2-6	ASRTPSGANVLT